Below are 29 T cell receptor beta chains sequenced from a single sample in a study of early T cells in non-severe SARS-CoV-2 infection (dated by TCRdb to 2020 to 2023). Preparation of the library involved 5' RACE. Data came from a NextSeq 500. TCRdb trimmed public reads at Q25 via fastp, called clones via MiXCR and kept in-frame beta chains. Records with the same CDR3 protein are collapsed into one entry carrying the most frequent genes and DNA. The sample contains 35,000 to 45,000 distinct CDR3 sequences, about 3.9% of them found a single time. About 9.1% of the sample belongs to the ten largest clones. The sequencing input was whole blood. These receptors came from an adult who was a healthcare worker with PCR-confirmed SARS-CoV-2 infection or an uninfected control (not recorded which).

The genes are TRBV9 and TRBJ2-7; no definite D call. The V and J ends lost 2 bases and 1 base respectively, with 13 bases between them. The CDR3 totals 15 residues. CDR1 SGDLS and CDR2 YYNGEE come from the germline V gene. The CDR3 reads CASSVSFRGSYEQYV. Here the CDR3 DNA reads TGTGCCAGCAGCGTGTCCTTCCGAGGATCCTACGAGCAGTACGTC.

This clonotype has ten or more counts. This chain uses TRBV27 with TRBJ2-6; D is ambiguous. The CDR3 covers 15 residues. Germline CDR1 MNHEY, CDR2 SMNVEV (reference sequence). The V end lost 3 bases, the J end lost 4 bases, and 10 bases lay between the germline ends. The CDR3 loop is CASSFLGSGANVLTF. DNA of the CDR3: TGTGCCAGCAGTTTCTTAGGATCAGGGGCCAACGTCCTGACTTTC.

This clonotype was recorded many times. The chain combines TRBV20-1 with TRBJ2-7; perhaps TRBD1 as D (6 bases). The CDR3 runs to 15 residues. From germline, CDR1 is DFQATT and CDR2 SNEGSKA (reference sequence). V was cut by 2 bases and J by 0 bases, with 14 bases left in between. Here the CDR3 reads CSARPDRYSSYEQYF. The CDR3 nucleotides read TGCAGTGCTAGACCCGACAGGTACAGCTCCTACGAGCAGTACTTC.

There are many counts of this clonotype. The chain is built from TRBV29-1 and TRBJ2-1; D unclear. Per the germline V gene, CDR1 is SQVTM and CDR2 is ANQGSEA. Trimming pared 0 bases from V and 7 bases from J, leaving 4 bases between. The CDR3 contains 11 residues. The CDR3 sequence: CSVEDWNEQFF. The CDR3 DNA reads TGCAGCGTTGAAGATTGGAATGAGCAGTTCTTC.

This clonotype was seen at least ten times. This chain joins TRBV11-2 and TRBJ2-5, with D tentatively TRBD1 or TRBD2 (5 bases each). The germline V and J ends were trimmed by 7 bases and 3 bases, with 18 bases remaining between them. CDR3 length equals 15 residues. The V gene's germline CDR1 is SGHAT and CDR2 FQNNGV. The CDR3 reads CASTTAMGVKETQYF. The CDR3 DNA reads as TGTGCCAGCACCACAGCCATGGGGGTAAAAGAGACCCAGTACTTC.

The sample holds many counts of this clonotype. The chain has TRBV6-5 and TRBJ2-1; D gene unclear. Germline V gene sequence: CDR1 MNHEY, CDR2 SVGAGI. Deletions cut 6 bases from V and 2 bases from J, with 14 bases between. This CDR3 is built from 15 residues. The CDR3 DNA reads as TGTGCCAGCAGCCCCTATTACCCCCCCTACAATGAGCAGTTCTTC. Translating gives CASSPYYPPYNEQFF.

The J gene is TRBJ2-7, the V gene TRBV2; 7 bases match TRBD1. This CDR3 comprises 14 residues. V trimming: 4 bases; J trimming: 2 bases; junction bases outside the gene matches: 5. Germline V gene lookup returns CDR1 SNHLY and CDR2 FYNNEI. The CDR3 loop reads CASSGQGVTYEQYF. Here the CDR3 DNA reads TGTGCCAGCAGTGGTCAGGGGGTCACCTACGAGCAGTACTTC. The entire variable domain, with the rest obtained from reference TRBV2 and TRBJ2-7, is as follows: EPEVTQTPSHQVTQMGQEVILRCVPISNHLYFYWYRQILGQKVEFLVSFYNNEISEKSEIFDDQFSVERPDGSNFTLKIRSTKLEDSAMYFCASSGQGVTYEQYFGPGTRLTVT.

In its sample, this clonotype was seen many times. The genes are TRBV6-2 or TRBV6-3 and TRBJ2-1; no clear D gene. The CDR3 has 11 amino acids. Germline V CDR1 and CDR2: MNHEY, SVGEGT. V lost 8 bases, J lost 8 bases, and 10 bases lay in between. In DNA, the CDR3 is TGTGCCAGCTCCTACGTGCATGAGCAGTTCTTC. Translation gives CASSYVHEQFF.

This clonotype was counted at least ten times. The rearrangement uses TRBV5-1 and TRBJ2-1; D remains ambiguous. Germline V gene lookup returns CDR1 SGHRS and CDR2 YFSETQ. The CDR3 loop spans 14 amino acids. The V end was cut by 4 bases, the J end by 5 bases, with 13 bases between. The CDR3 spells CASSPRSWDNEQFF. The CDR3 DNA sequence: TGCGCCAGCAGCCCCCGATCTTGGGACAATGAGCAGTTCTTC.

This sequence joins TRBV19 and TRBJ1-4; no clear D. This CDR3 is built from 13 residues. Germline CDR1 and CDR2: LNHDA and SQIVND (reference sequence). The V and J ends lost 8 bases and 9 bases respectively, with 16 bases between them. The CDR3 reads CASDPGRMKKLFF. As DNA, the CDR3 is TGTGCCAGTGACCCGGGCCGAATGAAAAAACTGTTTTTT.

This clonotype was observed many times. The V call is TRBV7-2, the J call TRBJ2-2, with D perhaps assigned TRBD1 or TRBD2 (6 bases each). The CDR3 covers 15 residues. Germline V gene lookup returns CDR1 SGHTA and CDR2 FQGNSA. V lost 6 bases, J lost 0 bases, and 11 bases lay in between. The CDR3 protein is CASRPRGPNTGELFF. For the CDR3, the DNA is TGTGCCAGCAGACCTCGGGGGCCGAACACCGGGGAGCTGTTTTTT.

This clonotype was seen at least ten times. The chain links TRBV4-1 to TRBJ2-7; the match to TRBD2 covers 12 bases. Germline V gene sequence: CDR1 MGHRA, CDR2 YSYEKL. CDR3 length: 15 residues. With V trimmed by 4 bases and J by 0 bases, 1 base remained unmatched. CDR3 bases: TGCGCCAGCAGCCTGACTAGCGGGAGCTCCTACGAGCAGTACGTC. This gives the protein CASSLTSGSSYEQYV.

Ten or more counts support this clonotype. The gene calls are TRBV7-8 and TRBJ2-2; no clear D. The CDR3 contains 16 residues. Germline values: CDR1 SGHVS, CDR2 FQNEAQ. Trimming cost V 1 base and J 2 bases, with 11 bases left between them. The CDR3 region has the DNA TGTGCCAGCAGCTTAGGTCGGGCAGGCAACACCGGGGAGCTGTTTTTT. Translated, it gives CASSLGRAGNTGELFF.

This clonotype was detected only a few times. The V gene is TRBV7-9, the J gene TRBJ2-1; 10 bases fit TRBD2. Germline lookup yields CDR1 SEHNR and CDR2 FQNEAQ (reference sequence). The CDR3 runs 13 residues. V lost 7 bases to trimming and J lost 7 bases; unmatched junction nucleotides: 4. The CDR3 coding sequence is TGTGCCAGCACCCTAGCGGGAGATAATGAGCAGTTCTTC. Translated: CASTLAGDNEQFF.

This clonotype was observed many times. The chain links TRBV12-3 or TRBV12-4 to TRBJ2-5; D possibly corresponds to TRBD2 (6 bases). The CDR3 runs to 16 residues. V was cut by 6 bases and J by 7 bases, with 24 bases left in between. The CDR3 region has the DNA TGTGCCAGCAGCCCACCCGCTGGCAGCCTCGGGAGGACCCAGTACTTC. This encodes CASSPPAGSLGRTQYF.

This clonotype was counted at least ten times. This chain links TRBV5-1 with TRBJ2-5; D unresolved. Germline values: CDR1 SGHRS, CDR2 YFSETQ. CDR3 length equals 13 residues. The V and J ends lost 3 bases and 1 base respectively, with 7 bases between them. The CDR3 region has the DNA TGCGCCAGCAGCTCCACCCTCCAAGAGACCCAGTACTTC. It yields the protein CASSSTLQETQYF.

This clonotype came up many times. The V call is TRBV7-6, the J call TRBJ1-1; 11 nucleotides match TRBD1. V gave up 1 base and J gave up 4 bases; unmatched junction bases: 11. The germline CDR1 and CDR2 sequences are SGHVS and FNYEAQ. There are 18 residues in the CDR3. CDR3 residues: CASSLGIWDRGKSTEAFF. As DNA, the CDR3 is TGTGCCAGCAGCTTAGGAATATGGGACAGGGGGAAGAGCACTGAAGCTTTCTTT.

This chain uses TRBV28 with TRBJ2-7, with D possibly matching TRBD2 (6 bases). The CDR3 covers 15 residues. V lost 1 base and J 7 bases, leaving 17 bases between the germline ends. Germline loops: CDR1 MDHEN, CDR2 SYDVKM. The CDR3 loop reads CASSLSSGPPKEQYF. CDR3 nucleotides: TGTGCCAGCAGTTTATCGAGCGGGCCGCCTAAGGAGCAGTACTTC. The whole variable domain, remainder taken from reference TRBV28 and TRBJ2-7, is DVKVTQSSRYLVKRTGEKVFLECVQDMDHENMFWYRQDPGLGLRLIYFSYDVKMKEKGDIPEGYSVSREKKERFSLILESASTNQTSMYLCASSLSSGPPKEQYFGPGTRLTVT.

This clonotype was counted ten times or more. The V gene is TRBV5-8, the J gene TRBJ1-5; no clear D gene. The ends were cut back, 7 bases at V and 3 bases at J, with 8 bases in the middle. Germline V lookup: CDR1 SGHTS, CDR2 YDEGEE. The CDR3 loop spans 12 amino acids. CDR3 residues: CASGRFNQPQHF. CDR3 nucleotides: TGTGCCAGCGGACGGTTCAATCAGCCCCAGCATTTT.

This clonotype appeared many times. V gene TRBV20-1 combines with J gene TRBJ2-1; 8 nucleotides align to TRBD2. There are 18 residues in the CDR3. The V gene's germline CDR1 is DFQATT and CDR2 SNEGSKA (reference sequence). J was trimmed by 1 base and V by 0 bases; bases with no gene match: 11. The CDR3: CSARDRSLAEGSYNEQFF. As DNA, the CDR3 is TGCAGTGCTAGAGATCGGTCACTAGCGGAGGGTTCCTACAATGAGCAGTTCTTC.

This clonotype has at least ten counts. The rearrangement joins TRBV3-1 to TRBJ2-1; D is tentatively TRBD1 or TRBD2 (5 bases each). From germline, CDR1 is LGHDT and CDR2 YNNKEL (reference sequence). The CDR3 is 13 residues long. Trimming removed 2 bases from V and 12 bases from J, with 14 bases in between. CDR3 nucleotides: TGTGCCAGCAGCCAAATTGGGACCTCTGGGCAGTTCTTC. It specifies CASSQIGTSGQFF.

This rearrangement joins TRBV18 to TRBJ2-1, with D unresolved. The V end was cut by 0 bases, the J end by 10 bases, with 10 bases between. CDR1 and CDR2 from the germline V gene are KGHSH and LQKENI. CDR3 size: 13 residues. DNA of the CDR3: TGTGCCAGCTCACCACCAGTGGGCCCCGAGCAGTTCTTC. Its translation is CASSPPVGPEQFF. Variable domain in full (rest from reference TRBV18 and TRBJ2-1): NAGVMQNPRHLVRRRGQEARLRCSPMKGHSHVYWYRQLPEEGLKFMVYLQKENIIDESGMPKERFSAEFPKEGPSILRIQQVVRGDSAAYFCASSPPVGPEQFFGPGTRLTVL.

A note on this clonotype: A much more abundant neighbour one base away suggests this may be a read error. This chain joins TRBV7-9 and TRBJ2-1, with D maybe TRBD1 (7 bases). There are 14 residues in the CDR3. The ends were cut back, 1 base at V and 5 bases at J, with 9 bases in the middle. CDR1 SEHNR and CDR2 FQNEAQ come from the germline V gene (reference sequence). The DNA of the CDR3 is TGTGCCAGCAGCTTAGGCAGGGGGGACAATGAGCAGTTCTTC. Protein product: CASSLGRGDNEQFF.

This clonotype was found many times. The chain carries TRBV6-6 and TRBJ2-5; D unresolved. V lost 5 bases and J lost 6, with 13 bases in between. The CDR3 consists of 13 residues. Germline V gives CDR1 MNHNY, CDR2 SVGAGI (reference sequence). The CDR3 sequence is CASSRNGVQTQYF. DNA of the CDR3: TGTGCCAGCAGTCGTAACGGTGTCCAGACCCAGTACTTC.

The V and J genes are TRBV10-2 and TRBJ2-3, with a weak D call TRBD2 (6 bases). Looked up from germline, CDR1 is WSHSY and CDR2 is SAAADI. The CDR3 extends over 14 amino acids. V dropped 8 bases and J dropped 3 bases, with 15 bases sitting between them. The CDR3 here is CASGRESRTDTQYF. The CDR3 DNA is TGCGCCAGCGGACGGGAGTCGAGGACAGATACGCAGTATTTT.

This clonotype occurred many times. The chain couples TRBV20-1 to TRBJ1-2, with D hard to call. The CDR3 is 14 residues long. V was clipped by 3 bases and J by 2 bases, with 13 bases between them. Germline V gene data show CDR1 as DFQATT and CDR2 as SNEGSKA (reference sequence). The CDR3 is CSASSADWNYGYTF. CDR3 in DNA: TGCAGTGCTAGCAGTGCCGATTGGAACTATGGCTACACCTTC.

V gene TRBV4-2 combines with J gene TRBJ2-7; D is tentatively TRBD1 or TRBD2 (6 bases each). V lost 0 bases and J 0 bases, leaving 15 bases between the germline ends. CDR3 length: 17 residues. In germline, CDR1 is LGHNA, CDR2 YNFKEQ. In DNA form, the CDR3 reads TGTGCCAGCAGCCAAGATCTGGGGGCGGGGAACTCCTACGAGCAGTACTTC. This translates into CASSQDLGAGNSYEQYF.

This clonotype was detected ten times or more. The chain uses TRBV6-1 and TRBJ2-7; TRBD2 matches at 7 bases. This CDR3 comprises 18 residues. The V and J ends lost 4 bases and 4 bases, in that order; junction bases with no gene match: 19. Germline CDR1 and CDR2: MNHNS and SASEGT. The CDR3 loop is CASSGCGSFVDSEYEQYV. DNA for the CDR3: TGTGCCAGCAGTGGGTGCGGGAGTTTTGTCGATTCTGAGTACGAGCAGTACGTC.

The sample holds many counts of this clonotype. The chain carries TRBV7-9 and TRBJ2-1, with D possibly being TRBD1 (6 bases). CDR1 and CDR2 from the germline V gene are SEHNR and FQNEAQ (reference sequence). V was cut by 2 bases and J by 6 bases, with 11 bases left in between. This CDR3 region has 14 residues. In nucleotides, the CDR3 is TGTGCCAGCAGCTTATTGGTGGGGGCCAATGAGCAGTTCTTC. Its translation is CASSLLVGANEQFF.